The 7 T cell receptor beta chains given below trace back to one sample, sequenced in a study of T cells in Graves' hyperthyroidism and ophthalmopathy (dated by TCRdb to about 2019). The library relied on multiplex PCR. TCRdb records Illumina HiSeq 2000 as the sequencer. The TCR beta CDR3 regions were amplified from RNA transcripts. A first-round RT-PCR of the TCR CDR3 used the HTBI primer set with the Qiagen OneStep RT-PCR kit. TCRdb redid the processing of the public reads, applying fastp at Q25 and MiXCR, and retained in-frame beta chains. Entries that share a CDR3 protein sequence are merged under the most common genes and DNA. Present in this sample are approximately 870,000 distinct CDR3 sequences, about 38% of which were seen just once. Together, the top ten hold around 10% of the sample. Sequenced sample: blood. These TCRs come from a young man with Graves' hyperthyroidism.

The CDR3 nucleotides are TGTGCCAGCCCGCTACGGGACAGGGGGCTGAAGAACACTGAAGCTTTCTTT. Protein product: CASPLRDRGLKNTEAFF. This chain uses TRBV25-1 with TRBJ1-1; 12 nucleotides agree with TRBD1. The V gene end was trimmed by 8 bases and the J gene end by 1 base; junction bases not matched to a gene: 11. Looked up from germline, CDR1 is MGHDK and CDR2 is SYGVNS. This CDR3 is built from 17 residues. The whole variable domain, remainder taken from reference TRBV25-1 and TRBJ1-1, is EADIYQTPRYLVIGTGKKITLECSQTMGHDKMYWYQQDPGMELHLIHYSYGVNSTEKGDLSSESTVSRIRTEHFPLTLESARPSHTSQYLCASPLRDRGLKNTEAFFGQGTRLTVV.

The V gene is TRBV7-9, the J gene TRBJ1-1; D gene ambiguous. The V and J ends lost 6 bases and 4 bases respectively, with 21 bases between them. The germline V gene has CDR1 SEHNR and CDR2 FQNEAQ (reference sequence). The CDR3 consists of 16 residues. The CDR3 loop is CASRPALAGPRTEAFF. The CDR3 DNA follows: TGTGCCAGCAGACCCGCTCTCGCGGGCCCGCGCACTGAAGCTTTCTTT.

This clonotype was counted many times. V is TRBV25-1 and J is TRBJ1-1; 9 bases match TRBD1. The CDR3 has 14 residues. Trimming took 5 bases from V and 4 from J; bases not matched to a gene: 5. Germline V gene sequence: CDR1 MGHDK, CDR2 SYGVNS. Here the CDR3 reads CASSPTGGGTEAFF. The CDR3 coding sequence is TGTGCCAGCAGTCCGACAGGGGGAGGCACTGAAGCTTTCTTT.

This rearrangement joins TRBV7-8 to TRBJ2-5, with D possibly TRBD2 on 7 matching bases. There are 12 residues in the CDR3. Trimming took off 3 bases at V and 10 bases at J, with 12 bases between the two ends. Germline V CDR1 and CDR2: SGHVS, FQNEAQ. CDR3 sequence reads: CASSLGGALQYF. CDR3 DNA sequence: TGTGCCAGCAGCTTGGGGGGGGCCCTCCAGTACTTC.

This chain uses TRBV11-2 with TRBJ1-3; a possible D gene is TRBD1 (6 bases). V was cut by 5 bases and J by 2 bases, with 13 bases left in between. Germline V lookup: CDR1 SGHAT, CDR2 FQNNGV. This CDR3 has 15 amino acids. The CDR3 is CASSQDRTAGNTIYF. The CDR3 coding sequence is TGTGCCAGCAGCCAAGATAGGACAGCTGGAAACACCATATATTTT.

The rearrangement joins TRBV2 to TRBJ1-5, with TRBD1 matching 7 bases. CDR1 is SNHLY, CDR2 FYNNEI, per germline. After removal of 1 base from V and 10 bases from J, the junction contained 7 bases not matched to a gene. The CDR3 runs 14 residues. As DNA, the CDR3 is TGTGCCAGCAGTGAAGGAGGGGGCGGGGATCCCCAGCATTTT. It specifies CASSEGGGGDPQHF. Combining the CDR3 with reference TRBV2 and TRBJ1-5 gives the whole variable domain EPEVTQTPSHQVTQMGQEVILRCVPISNHLYFYWYRQILGQKVEFLVSFYNNEISEKSEIFDDQFSVERPDGSNFTLKIRSTKLEDSAMYFCASSEGGGGDPQHFGDGTRLSIL.

The V and J genes are TRBV2 and TRBJ1-4; D gene uncertain. The length of the CDR3 is 14 residues. The germline V and J ends were trimmed by 4 bases and 6 bases, with 12 bases remaining between them. Germline V gene data show CDR1 as SNHLY and CDR2 as FYNNEI. CDR3 loop: CASSGEGLYEKLFF. Here the CDR3 DNA reads TGTGCCAGCAGTGGGGAGGGTCTCTATGAAAAACTGTTTTTT.